The next 14 T cell receptor beta chains were all read from a single sample in a study of T-cell reconstitution after alpha-beta-depleted transplantation in children. Unique molecular identifiers were incorporated during preparation of the TCRbeta library. TCRdb fed the PCR reads into MiXCR, producing one record per CDR3 protein. The sample holds about 610,000 distinct CDR3 sequences, 10% seen once. This specimen consisted of PBMCs from the stem cell graft donor, obtained from the stem cell graft. Receptors were obtained from a human donor who donated a stem cell graft to a child with acute myeloid leukemia.

The rearrangement links TRBV7-2 to TRBJ1-1; a weak D match, TRBD1 (5 bases). This CDR3 comprises 14 residues. V lost 5 bases and J lost 0, with 10 bases in between. CDR1 is SGHTA, CDR2 FQGNSA, per germline. CDR3 residues: CASSPGPMNTEAFF. The CDR3 DNA sequence: TGTGCCAGCAGCCCGGGACCGATGAACACTGAAGCTTTCTTT.

This chain links TRBV5-6 with TRBJ2-7; 8 nucleotides agree with TRBD2. The germline gives CDR1 SGHDT, CDR2 YYEEEE. The CDR3 sequence is 13 residues long. With V trimmed by 9 bases and J by 2 bases, 7 bases remained unmatched. CDR3 in DNA: TGTGCCACCCAGCGGGAGAGGGCCTACGAGCAGTACTTC. Its translation: CATQRERAYEQYF.

The chain is built from TRBV5-5 and TRBJ2-1; D perhaps matches TRBD2 (5 bases). CDR1 and CDR2 from the germline V gene are SGHKS and YYEKEE (reference sequence). Trimming took 4 bases from V and 10 from J, leaving 9 bases between them. CDR3 size: 11 residues. CDR3 nucleotide sequence: TGTGCCAGCAGCGAAACTAGGGAGCAGTTCTTC. Its protein is CASSETREQFF.

This clonotype turned up a few times. The chain combines TRBV6-4 with TRBJ2-3; D perhaps matches TRBD2 (6 bases). In germline, CDR1 is MRHNA, CDR2 SNTAGT. The CDR3 covers 14 residues. Trimming left V 6 bases short and J 4 bases short, with 14 bases between. CDR3 DNA sequence: TGTGCCAGCAGCCCCGAGGGAGGCGCAGATACGCAGTATTTT. Its translation: CASSPEGGADTQYF.

This clonotype has just a few counts. The chain joins TRBV28 to TRBJ2-7, with D perhaps matching TRBD1 (6 bases). Trimming took 4 bases from V and 0 from J, leaving 13 bases between them. This CDR3 has 15 residues. Germline V lookup: CDR1 MDHEN, CDR2 SYDVKM. The CDR3 is CASSSPGVSSYEQYF. DNA for the CDR3: TGTGCCAGCAGTTCACCAGGGGTGAGCTCCTACGAGCAGTACTTC. The entire variable domain, with the rest obtained from reference TRBV28 and TRBJ2-7, is as follows: DVKVTQSSRYLVKRTGEKVFLECVQDMDHENMFWYRQDPGLGLRLIYFSYDVKMKEKGDIPEGYSVSREKKERFSLILESASTNQTSMYLCASSSPGVSSYEQYFGPGTRLTVT.

This clonotype appeared many times. The chain has TRBV20-1 and TRBJ2-1; 10 bases map to TRBD2. CDR3 length equals 15 residues. The ends lost 4 bases at V and 8 bases at J; junction bases unmatched: 11. Germline V gives CDR1 DFQATT, CDR2 SNEGSKA (reference sequence). The CDR3 DNA is TGCAGTGCTAAGCCTAGCGGGAGAATGGGTTATGAGCAGTTCTTC. Protein sequence: CSAKPSGRMGYEQFF.

This clonotype was detected a few times. The rearrangement links TRBV9 to TRBJ2-3; no reliable D call. The germline V gene encodes CDR1 SGDLS and CDR2 YYNGEE. This CDR3 region has 15 residues. V was shortened by 1 base and J by 6 bases, with 15 bases between the two germline ends. This chain's CDR3 is CASSVQESEWDTQYF. The CDR3 DNA is TGTGCCAGCAGCGTACAGGAGAGTGAGTGGGATACGCAGTATTTT.

The sample holds many counts of this clonotype. The chain carries TRBV20-1 and TRBJ2-3; 7 bases are shared with TRBD1. J gave up 0 bases and V 6 bases, and 12 bases lay outside the gene matches. Per germline, CDR1 DFQATT and CDR2 SNEGSKA (reference sequence). CDR3 length: 16 residues. For the CDR3, the DNA is TGCAGTGCCGAGCCTCGGTCAGGGGGTAGCACAGATACGCAGTATTTT. This gives the protein CSAEPRSGGSTDTQYF.

V usage is TRBV10-2 and J usage is TRBJ2-2, with D unresolved. CDR1 and CDR2 from the germline V gene are WSHSY and SAAADI. The CDR3 consists of 15 residues. Trimming shortened V by 5 bases and J by 0 bases, and 10 bases separated the two germline ends. CDR3 coding DNA: TGCGCCAGCAGTATTACGGTCCCGAACACCGGGGAGCTGTTTTTT. Encoded protein: CASSITVPNTGELFF.

V gene TRBV2 combines with J gene TRBJ2-7; D is possibly TRBD2 (5 bases). CDR1 and CDR2 (germline): SNHLY, FYNNEI. CDR3 length: 15 amino acids. V lost 6 bases and J 6 bases, leaving 21 bases between the germline ends. The CDR3 DNA reads as TGTGCCAGCAGGAGAAGGACGGATACGGGATCCGAGCAGTACTTC. It yields the protein CASRRRTDTGSEQYF.

A note on this clonotype: Sequence at one end of the junction differs from germline and may be a read error. This chain connects TRBV20-1 to TRBJ2-7; 10 nucleotides agree with TRBD1. This CDR3 contains 15 residues. Germline V CDR1 and CDR2: DFQATT, SNEGSKA (reference sequence). This CDR3 is CCASAGTGVLGEQYF. The CDR3 DNA reads as TGCTGTGCTAGTGCCGGGACAGGGGTCCTCGGGGAGCAGTACTTC.

This clonotype was observed a handful of times. In DNA form, the CDR3 reads TGTGCCAGCAGCTTAGAGGTCGGGAGCTCCTACGAGCAGTACTTC. Translating gives CASSLEVGSSYEQYF. The chain joins TRBV7-8 to TRBJ2-7; perhaps TRBD2 as D (6 bases). CDR1 is SGHVS, CDR2 FQNEAQ, per germline. V was cut by 1 base and J by 0 bases, with 10 bases left in between. The CDR3 loop spans 15 amino acids.

This clonotype has ten or more counts. V usage is TRBV5-1 and J usage is TRBJ2-7; 11 bases are shared with TRBD1. The germline V gene has CDR1 SGHRS and CDR2 YFSETQ. V was clipped by 6 bases and J by 3 bases; unmatched bases: 8. This CDR3 has 15 residues. CDR3 DNA: TGCGCCAGCACCACGGCCGGGACAGGGGGCTACGAGCAGTACTTC. Translating it yields CASTTAGTGGYEQYF.

The sample holds many counts of this clonotype. CDR3 amino acids: CASSPDSGRRIRSYNEQFF. CDR3 nucleotides: TGTGCCAGCTCACCGGATAGCGGGAGAAGGATAAGGTCCTACAATGAGCAGTTCTTC. The V call is TRBV18, the J call TRBJ2-1; 9 nucleotides match TRBD2. The germline V gene encodes CDR1 KGHSH and CDR2 LQKENI. The V segment lost 3 bases and the J segment 1 base; nucleotides outside the gene matches: 13. This CDR3 has 19 residues. Full variable domain (remainder filled in from reference TRBV18 and TRBJ2-1): NAGVMQNPRHLVRRRGQEARLRCSPMKGHSHVYWYRQLPEEGLKFMVYLQKENIIDESGMPKERFSAEFPKEGPSILRIQQVVRGDSAAYFCASSPDSGRRIRSYNEQFFGPGTRLTVL.